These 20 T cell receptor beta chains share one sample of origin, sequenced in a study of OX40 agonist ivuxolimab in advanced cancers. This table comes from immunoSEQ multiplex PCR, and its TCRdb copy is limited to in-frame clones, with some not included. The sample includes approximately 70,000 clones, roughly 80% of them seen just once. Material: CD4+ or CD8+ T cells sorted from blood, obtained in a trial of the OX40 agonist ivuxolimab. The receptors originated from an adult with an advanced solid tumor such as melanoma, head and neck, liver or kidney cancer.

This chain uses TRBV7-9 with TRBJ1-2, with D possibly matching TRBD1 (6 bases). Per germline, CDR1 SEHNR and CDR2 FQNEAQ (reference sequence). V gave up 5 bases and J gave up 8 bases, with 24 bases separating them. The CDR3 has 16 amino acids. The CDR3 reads CASSRGPQTGYGGYTF. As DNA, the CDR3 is TGTGCCAGCAGCCGGGGGCCCCAAACAGGGTATGGGGGCTACACCTTC.

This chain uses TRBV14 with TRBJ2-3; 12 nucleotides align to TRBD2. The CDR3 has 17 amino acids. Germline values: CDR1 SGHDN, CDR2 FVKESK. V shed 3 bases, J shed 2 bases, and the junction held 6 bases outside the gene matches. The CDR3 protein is CASSHGLAGYFTDTQYF. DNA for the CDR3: TGTGCCAGCAGCCATGGACTAGCGGGATATTTCACAGATACGCAGTATTTT.

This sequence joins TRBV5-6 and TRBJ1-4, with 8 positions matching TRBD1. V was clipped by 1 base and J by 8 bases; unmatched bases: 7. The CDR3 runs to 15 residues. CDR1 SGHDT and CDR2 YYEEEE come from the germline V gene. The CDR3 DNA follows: TGTGCCAGCAGCTTGTTGACAGGGGTGGAGGAAAAACTGTTTTTT. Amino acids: CASSLLTGVEEKLFF.

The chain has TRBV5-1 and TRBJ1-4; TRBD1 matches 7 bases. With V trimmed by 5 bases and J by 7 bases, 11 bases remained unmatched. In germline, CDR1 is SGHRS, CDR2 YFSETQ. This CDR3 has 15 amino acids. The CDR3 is CASRTSGTESEKLFF. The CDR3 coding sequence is TGCGCCAGCAGAACCTCCGGGACAGAATCTGAAAAACTGTTTTTT. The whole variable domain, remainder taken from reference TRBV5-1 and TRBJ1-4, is KAGVTQTPRYLIKTRGQQVTLSCSPISGHRSVSWYQQTPGQGLQFLFEYFSETQRNKGNFPGRFSGRQFSNSRSEMNVSTLELGDSALYLCASRTSGTESEKLFFGSGTQLSVL.

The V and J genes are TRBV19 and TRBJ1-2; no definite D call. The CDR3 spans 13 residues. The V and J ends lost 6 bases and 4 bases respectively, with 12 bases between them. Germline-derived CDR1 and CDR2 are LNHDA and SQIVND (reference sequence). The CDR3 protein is CASRVDGIYGYTF. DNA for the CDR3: TGTGCCAGTAGGGTGGACGGAATCTATGGCTACACCTTC.

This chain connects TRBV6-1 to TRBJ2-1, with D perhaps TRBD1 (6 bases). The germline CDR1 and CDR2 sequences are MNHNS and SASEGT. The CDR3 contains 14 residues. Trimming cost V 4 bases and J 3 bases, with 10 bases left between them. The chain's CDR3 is CASSVQGSYNEQFF. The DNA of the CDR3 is TGTGCCAGCAGTGTGCAGGGGAGCTACAATGAGCAGTTCTTC.

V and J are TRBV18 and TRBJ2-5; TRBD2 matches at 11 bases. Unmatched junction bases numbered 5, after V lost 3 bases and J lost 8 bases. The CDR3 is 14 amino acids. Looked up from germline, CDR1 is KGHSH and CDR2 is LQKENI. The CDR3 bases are TGTGCCAGCTCACCGGGACTAGCGGTTTTTACCCAGTACTTC. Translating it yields CASSPGLAVFTQYF.

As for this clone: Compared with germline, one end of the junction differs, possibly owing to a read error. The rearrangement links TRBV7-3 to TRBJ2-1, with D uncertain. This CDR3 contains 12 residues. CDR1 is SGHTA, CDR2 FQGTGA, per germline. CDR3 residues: CASSLTNTEQFF. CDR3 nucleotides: TGTGCCAGCAGCCTAACAAACACTGAGCAGTTCTTC.

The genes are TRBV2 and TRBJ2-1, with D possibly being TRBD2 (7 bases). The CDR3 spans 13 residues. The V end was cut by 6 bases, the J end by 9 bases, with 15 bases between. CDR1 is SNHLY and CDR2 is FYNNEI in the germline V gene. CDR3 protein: CASRAPGGGEQFF. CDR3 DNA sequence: TGTGCCAGCAGGGCCCCGGGGGGCGGTGAGCAGTTCTTC.

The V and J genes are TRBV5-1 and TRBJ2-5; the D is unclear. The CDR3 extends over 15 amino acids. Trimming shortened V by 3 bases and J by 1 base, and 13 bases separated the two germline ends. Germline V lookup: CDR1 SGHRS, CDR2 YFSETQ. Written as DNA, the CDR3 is TGCGCCAGCAGCTGGTGGTCCGGTGGCCAAGAGACCCAGTACTTC. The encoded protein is CASSWWSGGQETQYF.

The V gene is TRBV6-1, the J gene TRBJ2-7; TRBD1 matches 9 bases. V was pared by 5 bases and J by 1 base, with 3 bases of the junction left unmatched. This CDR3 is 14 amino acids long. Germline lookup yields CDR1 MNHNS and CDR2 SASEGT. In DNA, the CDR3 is TGTGCCAGCAGTACAGGACAGGGGTCCTACGAGCAGTACTTC. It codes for CASSTGQGSYEQYF.

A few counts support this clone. Here the CDR3 reads CATSRDPFRDRFSEPQHF. In DNA form, the CDR3 reads TGTGCCACCAGCAGAGATCCCTTTCGGGACAGGTTCTCTGAGCCCCAGCATTTT. The rearrangement uses TRBV15 and TRBJ1-5, with 8 bases aligning to TRBD1. The germline CDR1 and CDR2 sequences are LNHNV and YYDKDF (reference sequence). This CDR3 has 18 residues. The ends lost 0 bases at V and 8 bases at J; junction bases unmatched: 15.

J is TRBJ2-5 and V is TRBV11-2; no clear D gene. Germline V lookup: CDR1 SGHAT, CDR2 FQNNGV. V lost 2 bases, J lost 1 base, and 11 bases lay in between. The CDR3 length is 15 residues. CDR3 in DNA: TGTGCCAGCAGCTTAATTGCGGCCTCCCAAGAGACCCAGTACTTC. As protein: CASSLIAASQETQYF.

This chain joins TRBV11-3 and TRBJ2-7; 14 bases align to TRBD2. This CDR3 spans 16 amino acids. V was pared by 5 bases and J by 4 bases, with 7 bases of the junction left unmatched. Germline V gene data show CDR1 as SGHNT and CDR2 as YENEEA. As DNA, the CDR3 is TGTGCCAGCAGCCAGGGACTAGCGGGAGCGGGTTACGAGCAGTACTTC. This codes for CASSQGLAGAGYEQYF. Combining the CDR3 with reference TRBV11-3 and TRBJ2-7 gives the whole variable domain EAGVVQSPRYKIIEKKQPVAFWCNPISGHNTLYWYLQNLGQGPELLIRYENEEAVDDSQLPKDRFSAERLKGVDSTLKIQPAELGDSAVYLCASSQGLAGAGYEQYFGPGTRLTVT.

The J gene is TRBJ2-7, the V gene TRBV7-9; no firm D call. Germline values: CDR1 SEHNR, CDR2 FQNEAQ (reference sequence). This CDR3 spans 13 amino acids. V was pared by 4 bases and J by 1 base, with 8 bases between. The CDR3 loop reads CASSSDLSYEQYF. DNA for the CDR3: TGTGCCAGCAGCTCAGATCTGTCCTACGAGCAGTACTTC.

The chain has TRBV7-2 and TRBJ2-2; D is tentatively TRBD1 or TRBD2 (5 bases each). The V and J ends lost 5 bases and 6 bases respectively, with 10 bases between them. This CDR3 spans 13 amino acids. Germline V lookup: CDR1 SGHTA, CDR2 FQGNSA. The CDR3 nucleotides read TGTGCCAGCAGCCGGGACGTAGCCGGGGAGCTGTTTTTT. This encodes CASSRDVAGELFF.

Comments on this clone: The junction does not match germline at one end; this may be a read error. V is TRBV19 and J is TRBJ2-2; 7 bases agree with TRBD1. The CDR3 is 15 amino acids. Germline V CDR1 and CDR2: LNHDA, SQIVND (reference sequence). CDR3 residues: CASSISGQITGKLFF. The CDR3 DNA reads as TGTGCCAGTAGTATATCGGGACAGATCACCGGGAAGCTGTTTTTT.

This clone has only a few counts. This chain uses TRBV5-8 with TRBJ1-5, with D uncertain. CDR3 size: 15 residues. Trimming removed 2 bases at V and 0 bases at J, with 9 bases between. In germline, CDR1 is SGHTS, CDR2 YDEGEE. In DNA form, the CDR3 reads TGTGCCAGCAGCTTAGGCGTTTATAGCAATCAGCCCCAGCATTTT. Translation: CASSLGVYSNQPQHF.

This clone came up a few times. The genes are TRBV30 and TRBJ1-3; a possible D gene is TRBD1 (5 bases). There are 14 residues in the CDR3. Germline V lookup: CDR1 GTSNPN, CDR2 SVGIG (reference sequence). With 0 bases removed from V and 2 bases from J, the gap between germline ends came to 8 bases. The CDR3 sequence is CAWSVGVAGNTIYF. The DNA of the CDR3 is TGTGCCTGGAGTGTAGGGGTCGCTGGAAACACCATATATTTT.

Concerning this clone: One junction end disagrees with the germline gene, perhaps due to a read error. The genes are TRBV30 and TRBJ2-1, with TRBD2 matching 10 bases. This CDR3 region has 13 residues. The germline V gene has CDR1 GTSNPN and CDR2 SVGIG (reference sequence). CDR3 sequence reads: CAWTPGLAVAEVF. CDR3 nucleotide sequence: TGTGCCTGGACTCCCGGACTAGCGGTCGCGGAGGTCTTC.